This T cell receptor beta chain is drawn from a study of blood T cell repertoires in COVID-19. Germline V CDR1 and CDR2: SQVTM, ANQGSEA. The CDR3 is 17 residues long. V gave up 1 base and J gave up 7 bases, with 25 bases separating them. Method: immunoSEQ multiplex PCR; TCRdb's copy keeps in-frame clones and lacks some. The sample shows 290,000 or so clones, roughly 80% of them seen only once. The sequence was obtained from a man aged 35-49 years who had been exposed to COVID-19. The chain uses TRBV29-1 and TRBJ1-1; possible D gene TRBD1, 5 bases. The sample was PBMCs or T cells enriched from blood (not recorded which). The CDR3 sequence is CSVEGGVGRGPGGEAFF. The CDR3, as DNA: TGCAGCGTTGAAGGGGGGGTCGGACGAGGGCCCGGAGGTGAAGCTTTCTTT.